These 6 T cell receptor beta chains were all obtained from the same sample, sequenced in a study of blood T cells in healthy people across ages. A J-beta primer mix and a sample-barcoded 5' primer were used in a second PCR of roughly 6 to 11 cycles. MiXCR, applied by TCRdb to the 5' RACE reads, yields one record per CDR3 protein. Among around 900,000 distinct CDR3 sequences listed, 29% were seen once. The sample taken for sequencing was blood. Source of these receptors: a woman of 80 years or more in good health.

This clonotype turned up a few times. The rearrangement uses TRBV2 and TRBJ2-1, with 11 bases lining up with TRBD2. The germline V gene has CDR1 SNHLY and CDR2 FYNNEI. The CDR3 consists of 14 residues. J was trimmed by 14 bases and V by 6 bases; bases with no gene match: 12. CDR3 sequence (DNA): TGTGCCAGCAGGAAGGACACTAGCGGGGGAATCGAGTTCTTC. Amino acids: CASRKDTSGGIEFF.

The V and J genes are TRBV12-3 or TRBV12-4 and TRBJ2-7, with a tentative D call TRBD1 (6 bases). Trimming cost V 5 bases and J 0 bases, with 14 bases left between them. This CDR3 spans 15 amino acids. The CDR3 here is CASSPPDSNSYEQYF. DNA for the CDR3: TGTGCCAGCAGTCCTCCGGACAGCAACTCCTACGAGCAGTACTTC.

The rearrangement uses TRBV7-2 and TRBJ2-1, with D maybe TRBD2 (6 bases). The CDR3 is made up of 15 amino acids. Between the trimmed V and J ends, which lost 5 bases and 2 bases, there was a span of 13 bases. Per the germline V gene, CDR1 is SGHTA and CDR2 is FQGNSA. The CDR3, as DNA: TGTGCCAGCAGCCCAGCCCGGGGGACCTACAATGAGCAGTTCTTC. It encodes CASSPARGTYNEQFF.

This clonotype was counted ten times or more. V usage is TRBV9 and J usage is TRBJ2-5; tentatively, D is TRBD2 (5 bases). This CDR3 is built from 16 residues. The germline CDR1 and CDR2 sequences are SGDLS and YYNGEE. Trimming cost V 4 bases and J 4 bases, with 20 bases left between them. CDR3 protein: CASSPYSGREGETQYF. In DNA, the CDR3 is TGTGCCAGCAGCCCTTACTCCGGACGAGAGGGAGAGACCCAGTACTTC.

The chain couples TRBV5-4 to TRBJ2-5, with 8 positions matching TRBD1. This CDR3 is 15 amino acids long. Unmatched junction bases numbered 8, after V lost 3 bases and J lost 4 bases. Germline V gene lookup returns CDR1 SGHNT and CDR2 YYREEE (reference sequence). As DNA, the CDR3 is TGTGCCAGCAGCTCGGAGACAGGGGCAGCAGAGACCCAGTACTTC. It is translated as CASSSETGAAETQYF. The variable domain in full, with the rest retrieved from reference TRBV5-4 and TRBJ2-5, is ETGVTQSPTHLIKTRGQQVTLRCSSQSGHNTVSWYQQALGQGPQFIFQYYREEENGRGNFPPRFSGLQFPNYSSELNVNALELDDSALYLCASSSETGAAETQYFGPGTRLLVL.

This clonotype occurred many times. The chain joins TRBV7-9 to TRBJ2-5; maybe TRBD1 (6 bases). Trimming stripped 0 bases from V and 3 bases from J, with 11 bases between. This CDR3 has 15 amino acids. From germline, CDR1 is SEHNR and CDR2 FQNEAQ (reference sequence). The CDR3 loop reads CASSLAGTYEETQYF. CDR3 nucleotides: TGTGCCAGCAGCTTAGCCGGGACATATGAAGAGACCCAGTACTTC.